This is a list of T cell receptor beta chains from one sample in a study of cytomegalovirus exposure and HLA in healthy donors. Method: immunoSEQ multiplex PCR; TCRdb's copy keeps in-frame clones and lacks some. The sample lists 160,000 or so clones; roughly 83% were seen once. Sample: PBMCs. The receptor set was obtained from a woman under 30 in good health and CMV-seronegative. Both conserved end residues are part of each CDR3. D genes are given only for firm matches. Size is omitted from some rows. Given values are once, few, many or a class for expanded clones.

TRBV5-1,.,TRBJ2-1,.,CASYRDYNEQFF,TGCGCCAGCTACAGGGACTACAATGAGCAGTTCTTC
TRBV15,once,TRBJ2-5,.,CATSREAAETQYF,TGTGCCACCAGCAGAGAAGCGGCGGAGACCCAGTACTTC
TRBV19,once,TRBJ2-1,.,CASSIQRANEQFF,TGTGCCAGTAGTATTCAGCGGGCCAATGAGCAGTTCTTC
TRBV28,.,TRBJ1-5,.,CGVSITLENQPQHF,TGTGGCGTGTCTATAACGTTGGAGAATCAGCCCCAGCATTTT
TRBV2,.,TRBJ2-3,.,CASVVSTWDTQYF,TGTGCCAGCGTGGTATCTACCTGGGATACGCAGTATTTT
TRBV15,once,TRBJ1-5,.,CATSRPGGSPQHF,TGTGCCACCAGCAGACCGGGGGGTTCTCCCCAGCATTTT
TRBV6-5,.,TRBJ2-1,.,CASSRSSGGSNEQFF,TGTGCCAGCAGTCGCTCTAGTGGGGGGAGCAATGAGCAGTTCTTC
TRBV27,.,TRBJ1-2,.,CASSLSHSFNYGYTF,TGTGCCAGCAGTTTATCGCACAGCTTCAACTATGGCTACACCTTC
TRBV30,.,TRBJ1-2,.,CATRTYGYTF,TGTGCCACCCGGACTTATGGCTACACCTTC
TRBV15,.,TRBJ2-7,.,CATSRPPSYEQYF,TGTGCCACCAGCAGACCCCCGAGCTACGAGCAGTACTTC
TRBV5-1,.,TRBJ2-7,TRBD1,CASSLSGTGDEQYF,TGCGCCAGCAGCTTGTCTGGGACAGGGGACGAGCAGTACTTC
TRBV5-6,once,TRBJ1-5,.,CASSYGTFSNQPQHF,TGTGCCAGCAGCTACGGGACATTTAGCAATCAGCCCCAGCATTTT
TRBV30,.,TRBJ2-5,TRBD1,CAWSEDRVETQYF,TGTGCCTGGAGTGAGGACAGGGTGGAGACCCAGTACTTC
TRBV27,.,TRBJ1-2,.,CASSLASAGPWNYGYTF,TGTGCCAGCAGTTTAGCCTCAGCGGGTCCTTGGAACTATGGCTACACCTTC
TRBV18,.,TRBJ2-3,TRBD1,CASSPTIGQGAVVSTDTQYF,TGTGCCAGCTCACCCACCATAGGACAGGGGGCCGTGGTGAGCACAGATACGCAGTATTTT
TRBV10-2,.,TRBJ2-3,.,CASIPSGTDTQYF,TGCGCCAGCATTCCCAGCGGCACAGATACGCAGTATTTT
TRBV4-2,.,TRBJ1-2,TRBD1,CASSQNDRGKGYTF,TGTGCCAGCAGCCAAAACGACAGGGGAAAAGGCTACACCTTC
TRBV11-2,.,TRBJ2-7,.,CASSQQNYEQYF,TGTGCCAGCAGCCAACAAAACTACGAGCAGTACTTC
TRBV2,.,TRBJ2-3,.,CASTPRDTQYF,TGTGCCAGCACCCCCCGAGATACGCAGTATTTT
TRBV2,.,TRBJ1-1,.,CASSTTDTEAFF,TGTGCCAGCAGTACCACGGACACTGAAGCTTTCTTT
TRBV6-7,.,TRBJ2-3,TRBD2,CASSYSTSGPTDTQYF,TGTGCCAGCAGTTACTCGACTAGCGGACCCACAGATACGCAGTATTTT
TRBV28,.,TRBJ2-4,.,CATNPEGVGKNSQYF,TGTGCCACTAACCCAGAGGGGGTAGGCAAAAACAGTCAGTACTTC
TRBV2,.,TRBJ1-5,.,CASSAEYLNGRVPQPQHF,TGTGCCAGCAGTGCAGAGTATTTGAATGGTCGGGTTCCTCAGCCCCAGCATTTT
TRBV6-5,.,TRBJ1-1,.,CASSLTAQGFTEAFF,TGTGCCAGCAGTTTAACCGCACAGGGTTTCACTGAAGCTTTCTTT
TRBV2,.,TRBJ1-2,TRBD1,CASSGTGGGYGYTF,TGTGCCAGCAGCGGGACAGGGGGAGGCTATGGCTACACCTTC
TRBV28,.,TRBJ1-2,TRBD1,CASRAQGGSFNYGYTF,TGTGCCAGCAGAGCACAGGGGGGCTCGTTCAACTATGGCTACACCTTC
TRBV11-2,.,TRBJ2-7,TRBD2,CASSLSSGGARYEQYF,TGTGCCAGCAGCTTAAGTAGCGGGGGGGCACGGTACGAGCAGTACTTC
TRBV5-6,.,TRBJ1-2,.,CASSFDRGGYTF,TGTGCCAGCAGCTTCGACCGAGGGGGCTACACCTTC
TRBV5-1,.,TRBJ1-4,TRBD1,CASSLRGTDFQKLFF,TGCGCCAGCAGCCTCAGGGGGACCGATTTCCAAAAACTGTTTTTT
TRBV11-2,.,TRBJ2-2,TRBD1,CASSSFRDRVIQNTGELFF,TGTGCCAGCAGCTCATTTAGGGACAGGGTAATTCAGAACACCGGGGAGCTGTTTTTT
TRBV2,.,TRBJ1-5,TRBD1,CASSEQGAREPQHF,TGTGCCAGCAGTGAACAGGGGGCGAGGGAGCCCCAGCATTTT
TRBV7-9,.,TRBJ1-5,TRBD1,CASSFGTGGQPQHF,TGTGCCAGCAGCTTCGGGACAGGGGGACAGCCCCAGCATTTT
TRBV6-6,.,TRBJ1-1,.,CASTGGDRPTEAFF,TGTGCCAGCACCGGAGGCGACAGGCCCACTGAAGCTTTCTTT
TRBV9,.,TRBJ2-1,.,CASSVSWGLGSYNEQFF,TGTGCCAGCAGCGTATCTTGGGGGCTCGGCTCCTACAATGAGCAGTTCTTC
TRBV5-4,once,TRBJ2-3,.,CASSPRQEVTQYF,TGTGCCAGCAGCCCCCGACAGGAGGTTACGCAGTATTTT
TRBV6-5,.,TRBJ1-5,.,CASSSRINQPQHF,TGTGCCAGCAGTTCGAGGATTAATCAGCCCCAGCATTTT
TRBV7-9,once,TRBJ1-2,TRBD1,CASSLAQGTDGYTF,TGTGCCAGCAGCTTAGCTCAAGGGACAGACGGCTACACCTTC